A selection of T cell receptor beta chains follows, all from one sample in a study of a mutant IDH1 vaccine in newly diagnosed glioma. Libraries were prepared by immunoSEQ multiplex PCR; TCRdb keeps only in-frame clonotypes and omits some of them. The sample has about 46,000 clones, roughly 80% seen once. No antigen has been identified for these receptors. Sequencing was performed on PBMCs, taken from a glioma patient whose treatment included an IDH1 peptide vaccine. The receptors were gathered from a woman aged 25 to 45 with glioma. Some clones in this sample may be carry-over from other donors' samples. The CDR3 runs from the conserved cysteine through the conserved F or W. Fields, in order: CDR3 protein, CDR3 DNA, clone size, V gene, D gene, J gene. D genes are given only for firm matches. Not all rows give a size; the values are once, few, many and, for expanded clones, a class.

CASSQDLHPASATQYF TGCGCCAGCAGCCAAGATCTACACCCGGCTAGTGCTACGCAGTATTTT - TRBV4-1 - TRBJ2-3
CASSAYTGELFF TGTGCCAGCAGCGCCTACACCGGGGAGCTGTTTTTT - TRBV9 - TRBJ2-2
CASSLSPTGQQDYTF TGTGCCAGCAGCTTGAGTCCGACAGGACAGCAGGACTACACCTTC - TRBV5-4 - TRBJ1-2
CASKETHTSYEQYF TGTGCCAGCAAGGAGACGCACACCTCCTACGAGCAGTACTTC - TRBV6-1 - TRBJ2-7
CASSFLAGGADTQYF TGTGCCAGCAGTTTCCTAGCGGGAGGGGCAGATACGCAGTATTTT - TRBV27 TRBD2 TRBJ2-3
CASSRSGTEAFF TGTGCCAGCAGCAGATCGGGCACTGAAGCTTTCTTT - TRBV7-9 - TRBJ1-1
CASSLGRGRTNEKLFF TGTGCCAGCAGCTTAGGACGGGGGAGGACTAATGAAAAACTGTTTTTT - TRBV7-9 - TRBJ1-4
CASSGGRGVDEQYF TGTGCCAGCAGCGGGGGCAGGGGTGTGGACGAGCAGTACTTC - TRBV5-4 - TRBJ2-7
CASSPQGSLGELFF TGTGCCAGCAGTCCTCAGGGAAGCCTCGGGGAGCTGTTTTTT - TRBV27 - TRBJ2-2
CASSLRRAQKGNYGYTF TGTGCCAGCAGCCTCCGACGGGCCCAAAAAGGGAATTATGGCTACACCTTC - TRBV7-8 - TRBJ1-2
CASSPGTSGGNEQFF TGTGCCAGCAGCCCCGGGACTAGCGGAGGCAATGAGCAGTTCTTC - TRBV4-2 TRBD2 TRBJ2-1
CASSDGSTSTDTQYF TGTGCCAGCAGTGATGGTTCTACTAGCACAGATACGCAGTATTTT - TRBV2 - TRBJ2-3
CASSFGTSGTPYEQYF TGTGCCAGCAGCTTTGGGACTAGCGGGACACCCTACGAGCAGTACTTC - TRBV7-8 TRBD2 TRBJ2-7
CSVSERREQYF TGCAGCGTTTCCGAGCGCCGCGAGCAGTACTTC once TRBV29-1 - TRBJ2-7
CASSPQRGGYEQYF TGTGCCAGCAGCCCCCAAAGGGGCGGCTACGAGCAGTACTTC few TRBV7-3 - TRBJ2-7
CASSRVGF TGTGCCAGTAGCAGGGTCGGTTTT - TRBV19 - TRBJ1-4
CASSLANEQYF TGTGCCAGCAGTTTGGCGAACGAGCAGTACTTC - TRBV28 - TRBJ2-7
CASSPRGRGEQFF TGTGCCAGCAGTCCTAGGGGGAGAGGTGAGCAGTTCTTC - TRBV27 - TRBJ2-1
CSATLNEQFF TGCAGTGCCACTTTGAATGAGCAGTTCTTC - TRBV20-1 - TRBJ2-1
CASSQSNQPQHF TGTGCCAGCAGCCAGTCCAATCAGCCCCAGCATTTT once TRBV6-6 - TRBJ1-5
CASSYGTSGYNEQFF TGTGCCAGCAGTTACGGGACTAGCGGATACAATGAGCAGTTCTTC - TRBV6-5 TRBD2 TRBJ2-1
CSVLTDRATYGYTF TGCAGCGTTCTAACGGACAGGGCGACCTATGGCTACACCTTC - TRBV29-1 TRBD1 TRBJ1-2